The 12 T cell receptor beta chains listed next were all sequenced from one sample in a study of human T cells and chemical hapten exposure. As to time point: pre-sensitization, week 0. This sample's treatment: therapeutic diphenylcyclopropenone sensitization with weekly scalp DPC. TCRdb reprocessed the RACE reads via MiXCR and lists one record per CDR3 protein. The table shows 100,000 to 150,000 distinct CDR3 sequences, with roughly 12% occurring only once. Sequencing used whole blood, obtained in connection with sensitization to the hapten diphenylcyclopropenone (DPC). The receptor source for this set is a woman aged 18-29 years with alopecia areata. Some clones in this sample may be carry-over from other donors' samples.

This chain joins TRBV28 and TRBJ1-1; a weak D match, TRBD1 (6 bases). V was pared by 4 bases and J by 5 bases, with 20 bases between. The length of the CDR3 is 16 residues. CDR1 is MDHEN and CDR2 is SYDVKM in the germline V gene. CDR3 DNA: TGTGCCAGCAGTTCTGGAGGGGGACACATCGTTACTGAAGCTTTCTTT. It encodes CASSSGGGHIVTEAFF.

This clonotype occurred many times. The chain uses TRBV25-1 and TRBJ2-5; D call uncertain. V was pared by 3 bases and J by 1 base, with 9 bases between. Germline V gene data show CDR1 as MGHDK and CDR2 as SYGVNS. This CDR3 contains 14 residues. The CDR3 DNA follows: TGTGCCAGCAGTGAGCAGGACCCCCAAGAGACCCAGTACTTC. Residues: CASSEQDPQETQYF.

The CDR3 region is CASSLGRGGDEKLFF. The CDR3 region has the DNA TGTGCCAGCAGTTTGGGAAGGGGCGGTGATGAAAAACTGTTTTTT. The rearrangement joins TRBV28 to TRBJ1-4, with TRBD1 as a possible D gene (5 bases). Per germline, CDR1 MDHEN and CDR2 SYDVKM. The germline V and J ends were trimmed by 3 bases and 6 bases, with 14 bases remaining between them. The CDR3 is 15 residues long. Full variable domain (rest looked up from reference TRBV28 and TRBJ1-4): DVKVTQSSRYLVKRTGEKVFLECVQDMDHENMFWYRQDPGLGLRLIYFSYDVKMKEKGDIPEGYSVSREKKERFSLILESASTNQTSMYLCASSLGRGGDEKLFFGSGTQLSVL.

The chain couples TRBV28 to TRBJ1-2; the match to TRBD1 covers 8 bases. V trimming: 6 bases; J trimming: 8 bases; junction bases outside the gene matches: 5. Germline CDR1 and CDR2: MDHEN and SYDVKM. The CDR3 totals 12 residues. The CDR3 DNA is TGTGCCAGCAGCCGGACAGGGAGCGGCTACACCTTC. It is translated as CASSRTGSGYTF.

V is TRBV29-1 and J is TRBJ2-2; 13 bases are a match to TRBD2. The ends lost 6 bases at V and 4 bases at J; junction bases unmatched: 14. This CDR3 has 18 amino acids. CDR1 is SQVTM and CDR2 is ANQGSEA in the germline V gene. CDR3 loop: CSVPPPLAGGRPTGELFF. For the CDR3, the DNA is TGCAGCGTCCCCCCCCCACTAGCGGGGGGGCGCCCCACCGGGGAGCTGTTTTTT.

This clonotype was seen many times. The chain couples TRBV5-6 to TRBJ2-4, with D tentatively TRBD1 (6 bases). Germline CDR1 is SGHDT and CDR2 is YYEEEE. The CDR3 spans 15 residues. V lost 1 base to trimming and J lost 0 bases, with 8 bases between them. CDR3 DNA: TGTGCCAGCAGCTTGTACAGGGAAGCCAAAAACATTCAGTACTTC. It specifies CASSLYREAKNIQYF.

CDR3 region: CSARKQGSNQPQHF. CDR3 bases: TGCAGTGCTAGAAAACAGGGTAGCAATCAGCCCCAGCATTTT. V is TRBV20-1 and J is TRBJ1-5; possible D gene TRBD1, 6 bases. Germline CDR1 is DFQATT and CDR2 is SNEGSKA (reference sequence). The CDR3 runs to 14 residues. The ends were cut back, 2 bases at V and 0 bases at J, with 8 bases in the middle.

The chain employs TRBV6-5 and TRBJ2-3, with 10 bases identical to TRBD2. V trimming: 5 bases; J trimming: 5 bases; junction bases outside the gene matches: 10. This CDR3 contains 16 residues. Germline lookup yields CDR1 MNHEY and CDR2 SVGAGI. The CDR3 DNA follows: TGTGCCAGCAGTCCCCAGGTAGCGGGGGGTGGAGATACGCAGTATTTT. This encodes CASSPQVAGGGDTQYF.

This clonotype was seen a handful of times. The chain combines TRBV6-1 with TRBJ2-7; 10 bases are a match to TRBD2. The trim removed 2 bases at V and 7 bases at J, leaving 11 bases unmatched. This CDR3 contains 16 residues. CDR1 is MNHNS, CDR2 SASEGT, per germline. The CDR3 DNA reads TGTGCCAGCAGTGAAATTCCCCTAGCGGGGGCGCGGGAGCAGTACTTC. Residues: CASSEIPLAGAREQYF.

The chain links TRBV27 to TRBJ1-3; D gene ambiguous. Trimming took 3 bases from V and 0 from J, leaving 6 bases between them. This CDR3 comprises 14 residues. Germline assignment: CDR1 MNHEY and CDR2 SMNVEV (reference sequence). The CDR3 reads CASSFTSSGNTIYF. The CDR3 coding sequence is TGTGCCAGCAGTTTTACCAGCTCTGGAAACACCATATATTTT.

This clonotype was observed a handful of times. J is TRBJ1-1 and V is TRBV5-1, with D possibly matching TRBD1 (6 bases). The CDR3 covers 16 residues. The germline gives CDR1 SGHRS, CDR2 YFSETQ. V lost 0 bases to trimming and J lost 3 bases, with 15 bases between them. This chain's CDR3 is CASSLVGRGRDTEAFF. CDR3 coding DNA: TGCGCCAGCAGCTTGGTTGGTCGGGGGCGAGACACTGAAGCTTTCTTT.

The chain recombines TRBV7-2 with TRBJ2-2; perhaps TRBD1 as D (5 bases). The germline gives CDR1 SGHTA, CDR2 FQGNSA. The CDR3 spans 16 residues. V shed 5 bases and J shed 4 bases, with 17 bases lying between them. CDR3 loop: CASSPRALGATGELFF. Here the CDR3 DNA reads TGTGCCAGCAGCCCGCGTGCTTTAGGGGCCACCGGGGAGCTGTTTTTT. The variable domain in full, completed from reference TRBV7-2 and TRBJ2-2, reads GAGVSQSPSNKVTEKGKDVELRCDPISGHTALYWYRQSLGQGLEFLIYFQGNSAPDKSGLPSDRFSAERTGGSVSTLTIQRTQQEDSAVYLCASSPRALGATGELFFGEGSRLTVL.